One sample yielded the 10 T cell receptor beta chains listed below, sequenced in a study of cytomegalovirus exposure and HLA in healthy donors. The PCR employed 60 Vbeta primers together with 13 Jbeta primers. Profiled with immunoSEQ multiplex PCR; TCRdb holds only in-frame clones, not every one. The table lists approximately 120,000 clones, just under 70% of them singletons. Sequenced: PBMCs. The source of these receptors is a woman aged 70-85 years in good health and CMV-seropositive.

CDR3 bases: TGTGCCTGGAGTCCCACAGGGCTGGGTCAGCCCCAGCATTTT. Its protein is CAWSPTGLGQPQHF. The genes are TRBV30 and TRBJ1-5; weak D call: TRBD1 (6 bases). V shed 2 bases and J shed 6 bases, with 14 bases lying between them. This CDR3 region has 14 residues. Germline loops: CDR1 GTSNPN, CDR2 SVGIG (reference sequence).

Only a few counts were recorded for this clone. This chain links TRBV10-1 with TRBJ2-5, with D possibly matching TRBD2 (5 bases). Between the trimmed V and J ends, which lost 0 bases and 4 bases, there was a span of 18 bases. The CDR3 sequence is 17 residues long. CDR1 is WNHNN and CDR2 is SYGVQD in the germline V gene (reference sequence). The CDR3 here is CASSESRRGRTGETQYF. The CDR3 nucleotides read TGCGCCAGCAGTGAGTCGAGACGGGGAAGAACGGGAGAGACCCAGTACTTC.

This rearrangement joins TRBV19 to TRBJ1-5, with D unclear. V was clipped by 7 bases and J by 0 bases, with 13 bases between them. This CDR3 is built from 15 residues. Germline V gives CDR1 LNHDA, CDR2 SQIVND (reference sequence). The CDR3 loop is CASTSGFYSNQPQHF. The CDR3 nucleotides read TGTGCCAGTACCTCGGGGTTCTATAGCAATCAGCCCCAGCATTTT.

This clone was detected once. V gene TRBV4-1 combines with J gene TRBJ2-1, with 8 bases aligning to TRBD2. CDR3 length: 16 residues. In germline, CDR1 is MGHRA, CDR2 YSYEKL. Trimming removed 0 bases from V and 6 bases from J; junction bases left unmatched: 7. The CDR3 here is CASSQEPGGAFNEQFF. DNA for the CDR3: TGCGCCAGCAGCCAAGAGCCCGGGGGGGCCTTCAATGAGCAGTTCTTC.

The chain has TRBV6-1 and TRBJ1-2; D is ambiguous. Germline V lookup: CDR1 MNHNS, CDR2 SASEGT. Trimming shortened V by 3 bases and J by 3 bases, and 5 bases separated the two germline ends. CDR3 size: 12 residues. CDR3 region: CASSDGYYGYTF. The CDR3, as DNA: TGTGCCAGCAGTGACGGGTACTATGGCTACACCTTC.

This chain connects TRBV27 to TRBJ2-6; the D gene is possibly TRBD2 (6 bases). V was trimmed by 3 bases and J by 1 base, leaving 19 bases between them. The germline CDR1 and CDR2 sequences are MNHEY and SMNVEV (reference sequence). The CDR3 contains 19 residues. The CDR3 sequence: CASSFSGAGLTSGANVLTF. DNA of the CDR3: TGTGCCAGCAGTTTTTCGGGAGCCGGCCTCACTTCTGGGGCCAACGTCCTGACTTTC.

J is TRBJ1-6 and V is TRBV6-6, with 7 bases identical to TRBD1. There are 16 residues in the CDR3. The V gene's germline CDR1 is MNHNY and CDR2 SVGAGI (reference sequence). The trim removed 5 bases at V and 10 bases at J, leaving 14 bases unmatched. DNA of the CDR3: TGTGCCAGCAGTCGGTACTCGGTGACAGGGAACTCACCCCTCCACTTT. As protein: CASSRYSVTGNSPLHF.

The sample holds a few counts of this clone. This chain joins TRBV7-2 and TRBJ1-2; maybe TRBD1 (6 bases). This CDR3 has 15 amino acids. Trimming shortened V by 1 base and J by 8 bases, and 17 bases separated the two germline ends. Germline V gene lookup returns CDR1 SGHTA and CDR2 FQGNSA. CDR3 in DNA: TGTGCCAGCAGCTTAGGTTGGGGGCAGGTAGACGGCTACACCTTC. Amino acid sequence: CASSLGWGQVDGYTF.

Only a few counts were recorded for this clone. The genes are TRBV5-1 and TRBJ1-1; D gene unclear. V gave up 5 bases and J gave up 2 bases, with 7 bases separating them. This CDR3 region has 12 residues. CDR1 and CDR2 from the germline V gene are SGHRS and YFSETQ. The CDR3 region is CASRRSNTEAFF. The CDR3 DNA reads as TGCGCCAGCAGACGTAGCAACACTGAAGCTTTCTTT.

This clone occurred a few times. The chain recombines TRBV4-2 with TRBJ2-3; 14 nucleotides line up with TRBD2. Germline assignment: CDR1 LGHNA and CDR2 YNFKEQ. V lost 1 base and J lost 5; bases outside the gene matches: 2. The CDR3 spans 16 residues. The CDR3 here is CASSQGLAGGQDTQYF. The DNA of the CDR3 is TGTGCCAGCAGCCAAGGACTAGCGGGGGGGCAAGATACGCAGTATTTT.